These T cell receptor beta chains were read from a single sample in a study of draining lymph node invasion in breast cancer. TCRdb independently ran MiXCR on the bulk RNA-seq reads; one entry per CDR3 protein. The table includes over 3,000 distinct CDR3 sequences, roughly 78% detected once. The sequenced material came from sorted memory CD4+ effector T cells from a lymph node. Receptors originate from a female donor with luminal breast cancer. Each CDR3 is given with its conserved first and last residue. The order of the fields is D gene, J gene, V gene, clone size, CDR3 protein, CDR3 DNA. A D gene is named only where the DNA matches it firmly. Clone size is shown for a subset of rows, as once, few, many or a class of expanded clone.

D gene: NA; J gene: TRBJ2-5; V gene: TRBV13; clone size: NA; CDR3 protein: CASSLYGGEETQYF; CDR3 DNA: TGTGCCAGCAGCTTATATGGTGGGGAAGAGACCCAGTACTTC
D gene: NA; J gene: TRBJ1-2; V gene: TRBV5-6; clone size: NA; CDR3 protein: CASSPQSGGYTF; CDR3 DNA: TGTGCCAGCAGCCCCCAGTCTGGTGGCTACACCTTC
D gene: NA; J gene: TRBJ2-7; V gene: TRBV19; clone size: NA; CDR3 protein: CVSSEVRGYEQYF; CDR3 DNA: TGTGTCAGTAGTGAGGTCAGGGGCTACGAGCAGTACTTC
D gene: TRBD1; J gene: TRBJ1-1; V gene: TRBV9; clone size: NA; CDR3 protein: CASSVGVGDRGHTEAFF; CDR3 DNA: TGTGCCAGCAGCGTAGGAGTAGGGGACAGGGGTCACACTGAAGCTTTCTTT
D gene: NA; J gene: TRBJ1-2; V gene: TRBV6-1; clone size: NA; CDR3 protein: CASSDPSQGGNTF; CDR3 DNA: TGTGCCAGCAGTGACCCTTCACAGGGTGGGAACACCTTC
D gene: TRBD1; J gene: TRBJ1-2; V gene: TRBV6-5; clone size: NA; CDR3 protein: CASSYSRTGRGDGYTF; CDR3 DNA: TGTGCCAGCAGTTACTCCCGGACAGGTCGGGGGGATGGCTACACCTTC
D gene: TRBD2; J gene: TRBJ2-5; V gene: TRBV6-1; clone size: NA; CDR3 protein: CASSKGLAAAGETQYF; CDR3 DNA: TGTGCCAGCAGTAAAGGACTAGCGGCTGCCGGAGAGACCCAGTACTTC
D gene: NA; J gene: TRBJ2-3; V gene: TRBV4-1; clone size: NA; CDR3 protein: CASSQEPGADTQYF; CDR3 DNA: TGCGCCAGCAGCCAAGAACCCGGGGCAGATACGCAGTATTTT
D gene: NA; J gene: TRBJ1-1; V gene: TRBV3-1; clone size: once; CDR3 protein: CASSHPEGGGGFSRNTEAFF; CDR3 DNA: TGTGCCAGCAGCCATCCGGAAGGTGGGGGCGGTTTCTCGAGGAACACTGAAGCTTTCTTT
D gene: NA; J gene: TRBJ2-5; V gene: TRBV5-4; clone size: NA; CDR3 protein: CASSFGSQETQYF; CDR3 DNA: TGTGCCAGCAGCTTCGGCTCTCAAGAGACCCAGTACTTC
D gene: TRBD1; J gene: TRBJ2-6; V gene: TRBV27; clone size: NA; CDR3 protein: CASSSGQGWPGANVLTF; CDR3 DNA: TGTGCCAGCAGTTCCGGACAGGGCTGGCCTGGGGCCAACGTCCTGACTTTC
D gene: NA; J gene: TRBJ2-2; V gene: TRBV10-2; clone size: NA; CDR3 protein: CATRGGNTGELFF; CDR3 DNA: TGCGCCACGAGGGGGGGTAACACCGGGGAGCTGTTTTTT
D gene: TRBD1; J gene: TRBJ1-5; V gene: TRBV15; clone size: once; CDR3 protein: CATSREGQVRHF; CDR3 DNA: TGTGCCACCAGCAGAGAGGGACAGGTGAGGCATTTT
D gene: NA; J gene: TRBJ2-1; V gene: TRBV19; clone size: once; CDR3 protein: CASSIEGSGSSYNEQFF; CDR3 DNA: TGTGCCAGTAGTATAGAGGGGTCTGGGAGCTCCTACAATGAGCAGTTCTTC
D gene: NA; J gene: TRBJ1-1; V gene: TRBV11-1; clone size: NA; CDR3 protein: CASSLVVSNTEAFF; CDR3 DNA: TGTGCCAGCAGCTTAGTGGTTTCGAACACTGAAGCTTTCTTT
D gene: TRBD1; J gene: TRBJ2-2; V gene: TRBV4-2; clone size: NA; CDR3 protein: CASSPRQGASGELFF; CDR3 DNA: TGTGCCAGCAGCCCGAGACAGGGGGCTTCCGGGGAGCTGTTTTTT
D gene: TRBD1; J gene: TRBJ2-7; V gene: TRBV7-2; clone size: NA; CDR3 protein: CASSSQSTGGEQYF; CDR3 DNA: TGTGCCAGCAGCTCCCAATCGACAGGGGGCGAGCAGTACTTC
D gene: NA; J gene: TRBJ1-5; V gene: TRBV3-1; clone size: NA; CDR3 protein: CASSQGHRVNQPQHF; CDR3 DNA: TGTGCCAGCAGCCAGGGACACAGGGTCAATCAGCCCCAGCATTTT
D gene: NA; J gene: TRBJ1-5; V gene: TRBV12-3/TRBV12-4; clone size: NA; CDR3 protein: CASSLSGVSNQPQHF; CDR3 DNA: TGTGCCAGCAGTTTATCGGGGGTTAGCAATCAGCCCCAGCATTTT
D gene: TRBD2; J gene: TRBJ2-1; V gene: TRBV29-1; clone size: NA; CDR3 protein: CSVDFPSGRGARSNEQFF; CDR3 DNA: TGCAGCGTTGATTTTCCTAGCGGGAGAGGGGCCCGCTCCAATGAGCAGTTCTTC
D gene: NA; J gene: TRBJ1-1; V gene: TRBV18; clone size: NA; CDR3 protein: CASSPTGPPNTEAFF; CDR3 DNA: TGTGCCAGCTCCCCTACGGGACCGCCGAACACTGAAGCTTTCTTT
D gene: NA; J gene: TRBJ2-7; V gene: TRBV7-2; clone size: once; CDR3 protein: CASSLPLLTYEQYF; CDR3 DNA: TGTGCCAGCAGCTTACCGCTCCTAACCTACGAGCAGTACTTC
D gene: NA; J gene: TRBJ1-2; V gene: TRBV5-1; clone size: NA; CDR3 protein: CASRRGSLRDYGYTF; CDR3 DNA: TGCGCCAGCAGGAGGGGGTCCCTAAGGGACTATGGCTACACCTTC
D gene: NA; J gene: TRBJ2-3; V gene: TRBV3-1; clone size: few; CDR3 protein: CASSFSGEPPSDTQYF; CDR3 DNA: TGTGCCAGCAGCTTTTCCGGGGAGCCTCCATCAGATACGCAGTATTTT
D gene: NA; J gene: TRBJ2-2; V gene: TRBV27; clone size: NA; CDR3 protein: CASSRGRNTGELFF; CDR3 DNA: TGTGCCAGCAGCCGCGGCAGGAACACCGGGGAGCTGTTTTTT
D gene: NA; J gene: TRBJ2-7; V gene: TRBV11-2; clone size: NA; CDR3 protein: CASSWGSYEQYF; CDR3 DNA: TGTGCCAGCAGCTGGGGGTCCTACGAGCAGTACTTC
D gene: NA; J gene: TRBJ1-5; V gene: TRBV4-1; clone size: NA; CDR3 protein: CASSHRDNQPQHF; CDR3 DNA: TGCGCCAGCAGCCACAGGGACAATCAGCCCCAGCATTTT
D gene: NA; J gene: TRBJ2-7; V gene: TRBV27; clone size: NA; CDR3 protein: CANKVGRGQGTYEQYF; CDR3 DNA: TGTGCCAACAAAGTTGGGAGGGGGCAGGGCACCTACGAGCAGTACTTC
D gene: TRBD2; J gene: TRBJ2-2; V gene: TRBV19; clone size: once; CDR3 protein: CASSGAGGTGELFF; CDR3 DNA: TGTGCCAGTAGCGGAGCGGGGGGAACCGGGGAGCTGTTTTTT
D gene: NA; J gene: TRBJ1-3; V gene: TRBV29-1; clone size: NA; CDR3 protein: CSVRVSGNTIYF; CDR3 DNA: TGCAGCGTCAGGGTATCTGGAAACACCATATATTTT
D gene: TRBD1; J gene: TRBJ2-5; V gene: TRBV18; clone size: NA; CDR3 protein: CASSPPGQYQETQYF; CDR3 DNA: TGTGCCAGCTCACCTCCGGGACAGTACCAAGAGACCCAGTACTTC
D gene: TRBD1; J gene: TRBJ1-1; V gene: TRBV25-1; clone size: NA; CDR3 protein: CASSGTGGIMNTEAFF; CDR3 DNA: TGTGCCAGCAGTGGGACAGGGGGGATCATGAACACTGAAGCTTTCTTT
D gene: NA; J gene: TRBJ1-1; V gene: TRBV7-9; clone size: NA; CDR3 protein: CASSLAANTEAFF; CDR3 DNA: TGTGCCAGCAGCTTAGCAGCGAACACTGAAGCTTTCTTT
D gene: NA; J gene: TRBJ1-3; V gene: TRBV20-1; clone size: NA; CDR3 protein: CSAPDGTSGNTIYF; CDR3 DNA: TGCAGTGCTCCGGACGGAACCTCTGGAAACACCATATATTTT
D gene: NA; J gene: TRBJ2-3; V gene: TRBV5-5; clone size: NA; CDR3 protein: CASSPTGSTDTQYF; CDR3 DNA: TGTGCCAGCAGCCCCACAGGGAGCACAGATACGCAGTATTTT
D gene: NA; J gene: TRBJ1-5; V gene: TRBV5-1; clone size: NA; CDR3 protein: CASSPTPTSPNQPQHF; CDR3 DNA: TGCGCCAGCAGCCCCACCCCGACGAGTCCCAATCAGCCCCAGCATTTT
D gene: TRBD1; J gene: TRBJ1-5; V gene: TRBV3-1; clone size: NA; CDR3 protein: CASSPGRDRGRQPQHF; CDR3 DNA: TGTGCCAGCAGCCCGGGACGGGACAGGGGTCGTCAGCCCCAGCATTTT
D gene: NA; J gene: TRBJ1-2; V gene: TRBV7-2; clone size: NA; CDR3 protein: CASSLAGSYGYTF; CDR3 DNA: TGTGCCAGCAGCTTAGCGGGGTCCTATGGCTACACCTTC
D gene: TRBD2; J gene: TRBJ2-3; V gene: TRBV29-1; clone size: few; CDR3 protein: CSVRTSGRDTQYF; CDR3 DNA: TGCAGCGTCCGGACTAGCGGAAGGGATACACAGTATTTT
D gene: NA; J gene: TRBJ1-2; V gene: TRBV10-3; clone size: NA; CDR3 protein: CAISESWGYTF; CDR3 DNA: TGTGCCATCAGTGAGTCCTGGGGCTACACCTTC
D gene: NA; J gene: TRBJ1-5; V gene: TRBV2; clone size: NA; CDR3 protein: CASSEGPRPQHF; CDR3 DNA: TGTGCCAGCAGTGAGGGCCCCCGGCCCCAGCATTTT
D gene: NA; J gene: TRBJ2-1; V gene: TRBV7-2; clone size: NA; CDR3 protein: CASSISGSSYNEQFF; CDR3 DNA: TGTGCCAGCAGCATTAGCGGAAGCTCCTACAATGAGCAGTTCTTC
D gene: TRBD1; J gene: TRBJ1-5; V gene: TRBV19; clone size: NA; CDR3 protein: CASSMGQRINQPQHF; CDR3 DNA: TGTGCCAGTAGTATGGGACAGCGGATAAATCAGCCCCAGCATTTT
D gene: NA; J gene: TRBJ2-7; V gene: TRBV5-4; clone size: NA; CDR3 protein: CASSSYSSSYEQYF; CDR3 DNA: TGTGCCAGCAGCTCCTACTCAAGCTCCTACGAGCAGTACTTC
D gene: NA; J gene: TRBJ2-7; V gene: TRBV2; clone size: NA; CDR3 protein: CASSGADAEQYF; CDR3 DNA: TGTGCCAGCAGTGGTGCGGACGCCGAGCAGTACTTC
D gene: TRBD2; J gene: TRBJ2-3; V gene: TRBV11-2; clone size: NA; CDR3 protein: CASSPRLAGAQDTQYF; CDR3 DNA: TGTGCCAGCAGCCCCCGACTAGCGGGGGCTCAAGATACGCAGTATTTT
D gene: NA; J gene: TRBJ2-7; V gene: TRBV11-2; clone size: NA; CDR3 protein: CASSLVIGEQYF; CDR3 DNA: TGTGCCAGCAGCTTAGTCATAGGGGAGCAGTACTTC
D gene: TRBD1; J gene: TRBJ1-5; V gene: TRBV19; clone size: NA; CDR3 protein: CASRQGSSNQPQHF; CDR3 DNA: TGTGCCAGTAGACAGGGGAGTAGCAATCAGCCCCAGCATTTT